Below, 15 T cell receptor beta chains from the same sample are listed, as sequenced in a study of blood T cell repertoires in COVID-19. Libraries were prepared by immunoSEQ multiplex PCR; TCRdb keeps only in-frame clonotypes and omits some of them. Here the sample spans about 95,000 clones, under 85% being singletons. Sequenced material: peripheral blood. The receptors shown here come from a human donor in a cohort sampled during active COVID-19.

The genes are TRBV5-4 and TRBJ2-3; 9 bases fit TRBD2. Germline loops: CDR1 SGHNT, CDR2 YYREEE (reference sequence). After removal of 1 base from V and 5 bases from J, the junction contained 8 bases not matched to a gene. The CDR3 totals 16 residues. DNA for the CDR3: TGTGCCAGCAGCTTGCGTAGACTAGCGGAGATAGATACGCAGTATTTT. Translation: CASSLRRLAEIDTQYF.

V usage is TRBV19 and J usage is TRBJ2-2; 9 bases are shared with TRBD1. Germline CDR1 is LNHDA and CDR2 is SQIVND (reference sequence). The CDR3 is made up of 16 amino acids. V lost 5 bases to trimming and J lost 8 bases; unmatched junction nucleotides: 12. The CDR3 coding sequence is TGTGCCAGTAGTCCTTCTCCTACAGGGGGCCCGGGGGAGCTGTTTTTT. Its protein product is CASSPSPTGGPGELFF. The full variable domain, in which reference TRBV19 and TRBJ2-2 provide the parts outside the CDR3, is DGGITQSPKYLFRKEGQNVTLSCEQNLNHDAMYWYRQDPGQGLRLIYYSQIVNDFQKGDIAEGYSVSREKKESFPLTVTSAQKNPTAFYLCASSPSPTGGPGELFFGEGSRLTVL.

The chain couples TRBV9 to TRBJ2-7; 7 nucleotides align to TRBD1. Trimming removed 3 bases from V and 3 bases from J; junction bases left unmatched: 12. The V gene's germline CDR1 is SGDLS and CDR2 YYNGEE. The CDR3 has 16 amino acids. The CDR3 here is CASSAGSGTASYEQYF. The CDR3 DNA reads TGTGCCAGCAGCGCCGGCTCCGGGACAGCAAGCTACGAGCAGTACTTC.

The chain has TRBV4-3 and TRBJ2-3, with 9 positions matching TRBD2. The CDR3 has 18 amino acids. J gave up 3 bases and V 0 bases, and 10 bases lay outside the gene matches. Germline V gives CDR1 LGHNA, CDR2 YSLEER. CDR3 sequence: CASSQEASTSGRTDTQYF. The CDR3 DNA reads TGCGCCAGCAGCCAAGAGGCGAGCACTAGCGGGCGGACAGATACGCAGTATTTT.

The J gene is TRBJ2-5, the V gene TRBV18; 7 nucleotides match TRBD1. Germline lookup yields CDR1 KGHSH and CDR2 LQKENI. The CDR3 length is 16 residues. Losses at the gene ends were 4 bases for V and 5 bases for J; bases not matched to a gene: 13. CDR3 loop: CASSRTVSTGRETQYF. In nucleotides, the CDR3 is TGTGCCAGCTCACGGACCGTCTCGACAGGGCGGGAGACCCAGTACTTC.

This chain joins TRBV6-5 and TRBJ2-7; D call uncertain. Germline values: CDR1 MNHEY, CDR2 SVGAGI. V was trimmed by 6 bases and J by 7 bases, leaving 7 bases between them. This CDR3 is built from 10 residues. The CDR3 DNA follows: TGTGCCAGCAGATCGGGTGAGCAGTACTTC. Its translation: CASRSGEQYF.

The CDR3 protein is CASSLGTSGGSTGELFF. CDR3 nucleotide sequence: TGTGCCAGCAGCTTGGGGACTAGCGGGGGTTCTACCGGGGAGCTGTTTTTT. The chain joins TRBV5-4 to TRBJ2-2, with 13 bases matching TRBD2. CDR1 is SGHNT and CDR2 is YYREEE in the germline V gene (reference sequence). The CDR3 sequence is 17 residues long. The V and J ends lost 0 bases and 5 bases, in that order; junction bases with no gene match: 4.

The chain links TRBV7-8 to TRBJ2-2, with 7 bases fitting TRBD1. After removal of 5 bases from V and 4 bases from J, the junction contained 7 bases not matched to a gene. Germline CDR1 and CDR2: SGHVS and FQNEAQ. The CDR3 contains 15 residues. This CDR3 is CASSLRTGATGELFF. In DNA, the CDR3 is TGTGCCAGCAGCCTTAGAACAGGGGCCACCGGGGAGCTGTTTTTT.

The chain joins TRBV19 to TRBJ1-5; 7 bases are a match to TRBD1. The CDR3 sequence is 19 residues long. V shed 3 bases, J shed 2 bases, and the junction held 16 bases outside the gene matches. In germline, CDR1 is LNHDA, CDR2 SQIVND (reference sequence). CDR3 region: CASSIWTGTYQLGNQPQHF. The CDR3 DNA follows: TGTGCCAGTAGTATCTGGACAGGTACGTATCAGTTGGGCAATCAGCCCCAGCATTTT.

V usage is TRBV28 and J usage is TRBJ1-2, with D perhaps TRBD1 (6 bases). Looked up from germline, CDR1 is MDHEN and CDR2 is SYDVKM. The CDR3 contains 14 residues. V gave up 10 bases and J gave up 2 bases, with 17 bases separating them. The DNA for the CDR3 is TGTGCCACCCAAAGGACAGCACGAAACTATGGCTACACCTTC. Translating gives CATQRTARNYGYTF.

The chain combines TRBV27 with TRBJ2-1, with D perhaps matching TRBD2 (6 bases). Germline V gene lookup returns CDR1 MNHEY and CDR2 SMNVEV (reference sequence). Trimming took off 4 bases at V and 5 bases at J, with 24 bases between the two ends. CDR3 length: 18 residues. The CDR3 sequence: CASSSRAGLRGRDNEQFF. CDR3 in DNA: TGTGCCAGCAGTTCCCGTGCGGGGCTGCGGGGTCGGGACAATGAGCAGTTCTTC.

This CDR3 reads CASSLGLADRYEQYF. For the CDR3, the DNA is TGTGCCAGCTCACTAGGACTAGCGGACCGCTACGAGCAGTACTTC. The chain is built from TRBV18 and TRBJ2-7; 10 bases fit TRBD2. The CDR3 has 15 residues. V shed 4 bases, J shed 3 bases, and the junction held 6 bases outside the gene matches. Germline V gives CDR1 KGHSH, CDR2 LQKENI. Looking up the rest from reference TRBV18 and TRBJ2-7 gives the full variable domain: NAGVMQNPRHLVRRRGQEARLRCSPMKGHSHVYWYRQLPEEGLKFMVYLQKENIIDESGMPKERFSAEFPKEGPSILRIQQVVRGDSAAYFCASSLGLADRYEQYFGPGTRLTVT.

The chain is built from TRBV19 and TRBJ1-2; 11 bases match TRBD1. J was trimmed by 13 bases and V by 6 bases; bases with no gene match: 13. Germline values: CDR1 LNHDA, CDR2 SQIVND (reference sequence). CDR3 length equals 14 residues. CDR3: CASRGQGGASRLTF. As DNA, the CDR3 is TGTGCCAGTAGGGGACAGGGGGGCGCGTCCAGGCTCACCTTC.

The CDR3 DNA sequence: TGTGCCAGCAGCTTCCGACAGGGAAGCCCAGGGGAGACCCAGTACTTC. This translates into CASSFRQGSPGETQYF. The chain couples TRBV5-4 to TRBJ2-5, with TRBD1 matching 7 bases. V lost 2 bases and J lost 5; bases outside the gene matches: 12. Germline V gene sequence: CDR1 SGHNT, CDR2 YYREEE (reference sequence). This CDR3 contains 16 residues. The entire variable domain, with the rest obtained from reference TRBV5-4 and TRBJ2-5, is as follows: ETGVTQSPTHLIKTRGQQVTLRCSSQSGHNTVSWYQQALGQGPQFIFQYYREEENGRGNFPPRFSGLQFPNYSSELNVNALELDDSALYLCASSFRQGSPGETQYFGPGTRLLVL.

This chain connects TRBV2 to TRBJ2-3; 7 bases agree with TRBD1. Germline assignment: CDR1 SNHLY and CDR2 FYNNEI. The CDR3 consists of 11 residues. V lost 10 bases to trimming and J lost 6 bases; unmatched junction nucleotides: 4. The chain's CDR3 is CATTGADTQYF. In DNA form, the CDR3 reads TGTGCCACCACAGGGGCCGATACGCAGTATTTT.